Following are 7 T cell receptor beta chains from one sample sequenced in a study of blood T cell repertoires in COVID-19. Data came from immunoSEQ multiplex PCR; TCRdb stores just in-frame clones and leaves some out. The table lists under 500,000 clones, around 89% of them singletons. Sample: PBMCs or T cells enriched from blood (not recorded which). The source is a man aged 25-45 years who had recovered from COVID-19.

The V gene is TRBV15, the J gene TRBJ2-1, with 9 bases fitting TRBD1. The V and J ends lost 1 base and 8 bases, in that order; junction bases with no gene match: 6. Germline CDR1 reads LNHNV; CDR2 reads YYDKDF (reference sequence). CDR3 length: 15 residues. In DNA, the CDR3 is TGTGCCACCAGCAGAGTCCGGGACAGGGAATATGAGCAGTTCTTC. This gives the protein CATSRVRDREYEQFF. Full variable domain (remainder filled in from reference TRBV15 and TRBJ2-1): DAMVIQNPRYQVTQFGKPVTLSCSQTLNHNVMYWYQQKSSQAPKLLFHYYDKDFNNEADTPDNFQSRRPNTSFCFLDIRSPGLGDTAMYLCATSRVRDREYEQFFGPGTRLTVL.

This clone came up once. The CDR3 region has the DNA TGTGCCAGCAGTTTATCAGGGGCGCGGGAGACCCAGTACTTC. Translating it yields CASSLSGARETQYF. V is TRBV28 and J is TRBJ2-5; TRBD1 is a possible D gene (6 bases). Trimming took 1 base from V and 5 from J, leaving 11 bases between them. The CDR3 length is 14 residues. CDR1 is MDHEN and CDR2 is SYDVKM in the germline V gene.

J is TRBJ2-7 and V is TRBV6-2 or TRBV6-3; D is uncertain. V shed 1 base and J shed 6 bases, with 10 bases lying between them. CDR3 size: 13 residues. CDR1 and CDR2 from the germline V gene are MNHEY and SVGEGT. The CDR3 bases are TGTGCCAGCAGTTACTTAAACCGAGGCGAGCAGTACTTC. Translating gives CASSYLNRGEQYF.

The rearrangement links TRBV4-1 to TRBJ2-3, with D unresolved. There are 13 residues in the CDR3. From germline, CDR1 is MGHRA and CDR2 YSYEKL. V was cut by 4 bases and J by 4 bases, with 9 bases left in between. CDR3 sequence: CASSPHEADTQYF. CDR3 nucleotides: TGCGCCAGCAGCCCTCATGAGGCAGATACGCAGTATTTT.

The chain links TRBV28 to TRBJ1-1; 11 bases align to TRBD1. The CDR3 totals 15 residues. Trimming took 5 bases from V and 5 from J; bases not matched to a gene: 7. Germline V gives CDR1 MDHEN, CDR2 SYDVKM. This chain's CDR3 is CASSADRGRRTEAFF. In DNA form, the CDR3 reads TGTGCCAGCAGTGCGGACAGGGGGCGACGGACTGAAGCTTTCTTT.

The V gene is TRBV7-2, the J gene TRBJ1-2, with TRBD1 matching 9 bases. This CDR3 comprises 13 residues. Germline V gene sequence: CDR1 SGHTA, CDR2 FQGNSA. After removal of 5 bases from V and 6 bases from J, the junction contained 4 bases not matched to a gene. The CDR3 DNA sequence: TGTGCCAGCAGCCTACAGGGGGCGGATGGCTACACCTTC. Amino acid sequence: CASSLQGADGYTF. Together with reference TRBV7-2 and TRBJ1-2, the CDR3 gives the full variable domain: GAGVSQSPSNKVTEKGKDVELRCDPISGHTALYWYRQSLGQGLEFLIYFQGNSAPDKSGLPSDRFSAERTGGSVSTLTIQRTQQEDSAVYLCASSLQGADGYTFGSGTRLTVV.

The chain couples TRBV15 to TRBJ2-5; no clear D gene. From germline, CDR1 is LNHNV and CDR2 YYDKDF (reference sequence). The CDR3 consists of 12 residues. The V gene lost 8 bases and the J gene lost 3 bases, with 10 bases spanning the gap. The CDR3 here is CATAFGEETQYF. As DNA, the CDR3 is TGTGCCACCGCTTTCGGAGAAGAGACCCAGTACTTC.